This TCR beta chain was found in a study of blood T cell repertoires in COVID-19. Overall study: The origin of the acute and convalescent COVID-19 samples was the United States, Italy and Spain. Sources were T cells, B-cell-depleted T cells, or PBMCs; the material itself was cDNA or gDNA.

In the original analysis: Amplification with reference gene primers provided the estimates of nucleated cell counts. Here immunoSEQ multiplex PCR was the method, and the copy in TCRdb shows in-frame clones only, minus some. V and J calls and clone size are those listed in that table; D and trimming were worked out from the DNA. The sample holds tens of thousands of clones; around 90% are singletons and the top ten take approximately 6.3%. V was clipped by 5 bases and J by 0 bases, with 14 bases between them. CDR3 size: 15 residues. In germline, CDR1 is MDHEN, CDR2 SYDVKM. This chain links TRBV28 with TRBJ2-7; D is perhaps TRBD1 (5 bases). This TCR came from a woman aged 80 or over with active COVID-19. The sequenced sample was peripheral blood. The chain's CDR3 is CASSPPYRSSYEQYF. CDR3 in DNA: TGTGCCAGCAGTCCCCCTTACAGGAGCTCCTACGAGCAGTACTTC.